This T cell receptor (beta chain) derives from a study of blood T cell repertoires in COVID-19. Turning to the study itself: Sample material is recorded as cDNA or gDNA derived from T cells, B-cell-depleted T cells, or PBMCs.

Clones were read by immunoSEQ multiplex PCR, and TCRdb kept only the in-frame ones, dropping some. The sample shows about 190,000 clones, around 89% of them seen only once. The sequence came from a human donor in a cohort sampled during active COVID-19. Material: peripheral blood.

CDR3 nucleotide sequence: TGTGCCAGCAGCGTGGGAGCGGGAGTTAGCACAGATACGCAGTATTTT. This sequence encodes CASSVGAGVSTDTQYF. The rearrangement uses TRBV9 and TRBJ2-3, with 8 bases matching TRBD2. The CDR3 contains 16 residues. Germline CDR1 SGDLS, CDR2 YYNGEE. V dropped 2 bases and J dropped 0; count of bases not matched to a gene: 5. The full variable domain, its missing parts supplied by reference TRBV9 and TRBJ2-3, is DSGVTQTPKHLITATGQRVTLRCSPRSGDLSVYWYQQSLDQGLQFLIQYYNGEERAKGNILERFSAQQFPDLHSELNLSSLELGDSALYFCASSVGAGVSTDTQYFGPGTRLTVL.